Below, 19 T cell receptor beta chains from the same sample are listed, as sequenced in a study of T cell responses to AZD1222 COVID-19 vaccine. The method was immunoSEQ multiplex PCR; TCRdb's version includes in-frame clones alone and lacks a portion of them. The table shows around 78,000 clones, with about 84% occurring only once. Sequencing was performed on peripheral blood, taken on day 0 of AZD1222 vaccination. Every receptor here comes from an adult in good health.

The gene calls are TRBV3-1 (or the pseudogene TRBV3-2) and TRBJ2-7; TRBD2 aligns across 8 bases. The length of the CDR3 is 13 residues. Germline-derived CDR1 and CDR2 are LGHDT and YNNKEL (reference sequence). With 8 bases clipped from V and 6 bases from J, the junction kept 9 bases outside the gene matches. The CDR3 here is CASQREQRAEQYF. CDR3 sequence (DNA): TGTGCCAGCCAGCGGGAGCAACGGGCCGAGCAGTACTTC.

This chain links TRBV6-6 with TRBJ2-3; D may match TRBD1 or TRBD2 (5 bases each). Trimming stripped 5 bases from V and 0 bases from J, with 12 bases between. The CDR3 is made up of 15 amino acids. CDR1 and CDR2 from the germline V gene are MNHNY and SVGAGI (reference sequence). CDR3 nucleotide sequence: TGTGCCAGCAGTGACGGCCGGGACAGCACAGATACGCAGTATTTT. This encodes CASSDGRDSTDTQYF.

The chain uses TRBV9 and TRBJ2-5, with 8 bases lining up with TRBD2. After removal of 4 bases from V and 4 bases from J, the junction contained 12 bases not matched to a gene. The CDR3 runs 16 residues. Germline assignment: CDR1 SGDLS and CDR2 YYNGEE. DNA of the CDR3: TGTGCCAGCAGCAGACCCCCGGGGGGGGCGGTAGAGACCCAGTACTTC. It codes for CASSRPPGGAVETQYF.

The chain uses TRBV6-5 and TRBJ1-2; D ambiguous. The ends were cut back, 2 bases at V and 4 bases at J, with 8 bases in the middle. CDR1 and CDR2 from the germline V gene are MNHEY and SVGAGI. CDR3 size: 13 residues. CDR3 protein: CASSYDRAYGYTF. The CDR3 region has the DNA TGTGCCAGCAGTTACGACCGGGCCTATGGCTACACCTTC.

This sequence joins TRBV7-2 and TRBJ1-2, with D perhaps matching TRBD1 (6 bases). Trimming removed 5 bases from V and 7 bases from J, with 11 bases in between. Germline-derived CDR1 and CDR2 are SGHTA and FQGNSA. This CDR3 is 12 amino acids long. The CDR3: CASSPPGAGYTF. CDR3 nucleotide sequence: TGTGCCAGCAGCCCCCCGGGGGCTGGCTACACCTTC.

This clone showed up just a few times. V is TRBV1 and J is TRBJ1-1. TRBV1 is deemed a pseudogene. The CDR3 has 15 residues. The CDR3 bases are TGCACCAGCAGCGGGGGTGAGGGGTCGAGCACTGAAGCTTTCTTT. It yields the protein CTSSGGEGSSTEAFF.

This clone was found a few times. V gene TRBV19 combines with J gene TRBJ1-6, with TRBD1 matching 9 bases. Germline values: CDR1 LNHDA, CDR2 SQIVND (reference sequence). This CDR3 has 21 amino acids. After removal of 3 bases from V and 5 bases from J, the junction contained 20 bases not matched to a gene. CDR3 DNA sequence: TGTGCCAGTAGTATGGCCACGACAGGGGGGCGTTCAGCGATCAATAATTCACCCCTCCACTTT. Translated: CASSMATTGGRSAINNSPLHF.

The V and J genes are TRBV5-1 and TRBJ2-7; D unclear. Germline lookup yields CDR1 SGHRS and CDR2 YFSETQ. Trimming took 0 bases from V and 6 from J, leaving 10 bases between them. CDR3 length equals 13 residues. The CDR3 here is CASSLAEATEQYF. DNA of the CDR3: TGCGCCAGCAGCTTGGCGGAAGCTACCGAGCAGTACTTC. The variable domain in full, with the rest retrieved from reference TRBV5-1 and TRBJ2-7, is KAGVTQTPRYLIKTRGQQVTLSCSPISGHRSVSWYQQTPGQGLQFLFEYFSETQRNKGNFPGRFSGRQFSNSRSEMNVSTLELGDSALYLCASSLAEATEQYFGPGTRLTVT.

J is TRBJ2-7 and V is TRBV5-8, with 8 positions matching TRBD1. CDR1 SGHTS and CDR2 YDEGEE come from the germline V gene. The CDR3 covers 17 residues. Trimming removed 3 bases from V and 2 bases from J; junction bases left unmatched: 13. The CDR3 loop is CASSSADRGNHPYEQYF. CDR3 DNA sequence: TGTGCCAGCAGCTCGGCTGACAGGGGAAACCACCCCTACGAGCAGTACTTC.

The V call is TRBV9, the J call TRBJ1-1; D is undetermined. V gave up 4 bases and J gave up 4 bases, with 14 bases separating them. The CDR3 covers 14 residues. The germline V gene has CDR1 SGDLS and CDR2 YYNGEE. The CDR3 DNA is TGTGCCAGCAGCCCTGGACTCACCTCCACTGAAGCTTTCTTT. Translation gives CASSPGLTSTEAFF.

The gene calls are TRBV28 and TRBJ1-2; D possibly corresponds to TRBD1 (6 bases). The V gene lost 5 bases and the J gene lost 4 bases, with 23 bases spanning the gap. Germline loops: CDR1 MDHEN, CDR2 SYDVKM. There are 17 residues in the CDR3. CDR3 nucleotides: TGTGCCAGCAGTACCGGCCGACTCGCCGGGGGGCCCTATGGCTACACCTTC. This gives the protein CASSTGRLAGGPYGYTF.

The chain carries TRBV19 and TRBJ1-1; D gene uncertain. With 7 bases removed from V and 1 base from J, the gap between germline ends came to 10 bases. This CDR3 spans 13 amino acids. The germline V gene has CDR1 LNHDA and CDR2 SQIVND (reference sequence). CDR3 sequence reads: CASNEGSNTEAFF. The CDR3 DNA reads TGTGCCAGTAATGAGGGCTCGAACACTGAAGCTTTCTTT.

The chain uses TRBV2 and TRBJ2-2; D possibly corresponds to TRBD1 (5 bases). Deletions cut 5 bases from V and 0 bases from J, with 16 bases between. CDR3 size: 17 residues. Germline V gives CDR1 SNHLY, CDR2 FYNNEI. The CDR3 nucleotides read TGTGCCAGCAGTAATGTACAGGACCTTGCGAACACCGGGGAGCTGTTTTTT. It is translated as CASSNVQDLANTGELFF.

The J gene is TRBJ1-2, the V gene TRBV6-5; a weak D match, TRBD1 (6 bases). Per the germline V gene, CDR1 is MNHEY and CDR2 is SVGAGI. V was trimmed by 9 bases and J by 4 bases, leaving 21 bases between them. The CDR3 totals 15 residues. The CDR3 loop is CASAAYRDTSYGYTF. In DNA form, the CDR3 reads TGTGCCAGTGCTGCGTACCGGGACACCAGCTATGGCTACACCTTC.

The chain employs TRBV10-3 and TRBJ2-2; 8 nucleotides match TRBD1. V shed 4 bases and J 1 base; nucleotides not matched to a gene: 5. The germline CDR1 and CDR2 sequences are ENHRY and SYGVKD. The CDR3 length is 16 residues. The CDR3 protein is CAISVSGTGNTGELFF. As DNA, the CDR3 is TGTGCCATCAGTGTTTCCGGGACAGGGAACACCGGGGAGCTGTTTTTT.

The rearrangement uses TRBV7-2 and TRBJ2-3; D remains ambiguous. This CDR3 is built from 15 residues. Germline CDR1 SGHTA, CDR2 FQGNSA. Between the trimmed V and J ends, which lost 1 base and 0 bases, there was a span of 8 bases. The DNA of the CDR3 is TGTGCCAGCAGCTTAGTTCCTCTAAGCACAGATACGCAGTATTTT. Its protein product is CASSLVPLSTDTQYF.

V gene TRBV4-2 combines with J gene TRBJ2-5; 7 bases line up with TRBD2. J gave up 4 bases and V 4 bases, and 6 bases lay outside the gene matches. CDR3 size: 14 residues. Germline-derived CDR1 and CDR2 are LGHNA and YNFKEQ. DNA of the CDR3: TGTGCCAGCAGCCGGGGAGGGGACGGAGAGACCCAGTACTTC. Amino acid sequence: CASSRGGDGETQYF.

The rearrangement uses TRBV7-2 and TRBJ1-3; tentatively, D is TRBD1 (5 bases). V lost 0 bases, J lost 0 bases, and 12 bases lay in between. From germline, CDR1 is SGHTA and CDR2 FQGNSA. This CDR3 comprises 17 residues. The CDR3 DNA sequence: TGTGCCAGCAGCTTAGCCCCCGGGGCCACCTCTGGAAACACCATATATTTT. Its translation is CASSLAPGATSGNTIYF.

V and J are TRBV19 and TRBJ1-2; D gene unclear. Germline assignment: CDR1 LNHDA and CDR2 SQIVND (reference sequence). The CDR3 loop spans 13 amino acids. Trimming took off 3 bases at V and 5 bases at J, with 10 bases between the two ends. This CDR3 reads CASSISVGYGYTF. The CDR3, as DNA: TGTGCCAGTAGTATCTCGGTCGGGTATGGCTACACCTTC.